These T cell receptor beta chains were read from a single sample in a study of glioma-infiltrating T cells after dendritic cell vaccination. Some clones are missing from TCRdb's copy, which holds only in-frame ones; the method was immunoSEQ multiplex PCR. In the table there are fewer than 85,000 clones, around 86% of which are singletons. The specimen comprised blood, sampled after dendritic cell vaccination. The receptors were sampled from a human donor with glioblastoma. CDR3s leave out the opening cysteine and the closing phenylalanine or tryptophan. The order of the fields is V gene, J gene, CDR3 protein.

TRBV18,TRBJ1-2,ASSSTGGGYT
TRBV6-5,TRBJ2-7,ASSYNRETYEQY
TRBV7-9,TRBJ2-7,ASSAGQGQY
TRBV28,TRBJ1-2,ASTPGARNYGYT
TRBV27,TRBJ2-7,ASSLGGLGLYEQY
TRBV7-9,TRBJ1-5,ASSLSFSNQPQH
TRBV6-1,TRBJ2-7,ASSEQGNYEQY
TRBV6-1,TRBJ2-7,ASSEIRRGPYEQY
TRBV19,TRBJ1-5,ASTIGASRRGRNQPQH
TRBV5-1,TRBJ2-1,ASSLVPRGGNEQF
TRBV9,TRBJ2-2,ASSVTLASGYTGELF
TRBV7-9,TRBJ1-1,ASSTNRNTEAF
TRBV27,TRBJ2-7,ASSPRRGPYEQY
TRBV2,TRBJ2-5,ASSFLQGIQY
TRBV29-1,TRBJ2-1,SATTTSGRTYNEQF
TRBV7-2,TRBJ2-1,ASSLLWTSYNEQF
TRBV7-6,TRBJ2-7,ASREKQGYEQY
TRBV5-1,TRBJ1-2,ASRDRDLYGYT